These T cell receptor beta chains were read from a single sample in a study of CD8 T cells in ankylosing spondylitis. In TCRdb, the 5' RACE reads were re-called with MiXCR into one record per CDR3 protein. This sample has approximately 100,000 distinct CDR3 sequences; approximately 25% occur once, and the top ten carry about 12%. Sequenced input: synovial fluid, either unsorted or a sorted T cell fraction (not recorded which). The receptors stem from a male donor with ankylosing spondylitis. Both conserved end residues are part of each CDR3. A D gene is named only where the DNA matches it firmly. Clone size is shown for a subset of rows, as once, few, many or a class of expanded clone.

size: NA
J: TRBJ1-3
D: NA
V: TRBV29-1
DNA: TGCAGCGTTGCGGGCTACTCTGGAAACACCATATATTTT
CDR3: CSVAGYSGNTIYF

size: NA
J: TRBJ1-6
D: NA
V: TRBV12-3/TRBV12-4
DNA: TGTGCCAGCAGCCTTGACAGCAATAATTCACCCCTCCACTTT
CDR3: CASSLDSNNSPLHF

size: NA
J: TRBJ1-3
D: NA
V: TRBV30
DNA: TGTGCCTGGAGTGACCCAGGGGTCCGAAGAAACACCATATATTTT
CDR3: CAWSDPGVRRNTIYF

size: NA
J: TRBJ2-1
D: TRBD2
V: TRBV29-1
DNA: TGCAGCGTGGAACTAGCGGGATGGAGCTCCTACAATGAGCAGTTCTTC
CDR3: CSVELAGWSSYNEQFF

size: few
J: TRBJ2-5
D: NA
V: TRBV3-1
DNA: TGTGCCAGCAGCCAAGTCCAAGAGACCCAGTACTTC
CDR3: CASSQVQETQYF

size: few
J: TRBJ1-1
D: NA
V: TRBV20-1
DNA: TGCAGTGCTAGTCAGGCAGGGGCGAAGAACACTGAAGCTTTCTTT
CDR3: CSASQAGAKNTEAFF

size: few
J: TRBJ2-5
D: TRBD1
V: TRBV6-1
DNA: TGTGCCAGCAGAGAGACGGGACAGGGTGAGGAGACCCAGTACTTC
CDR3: CASRETGQGEETQYF

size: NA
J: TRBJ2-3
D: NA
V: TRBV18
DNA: TGTGCCAGCTCACCCCTTGGCGGAACCACAGATACGCAGTATTTT
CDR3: CASSPLGGTTDTQYF

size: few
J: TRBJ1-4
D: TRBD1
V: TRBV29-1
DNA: TGCAGCGTTGCAGGGGGCGTCGGTGAAAAACTGTTTTTT
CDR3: CSVAGGVGEKLFF

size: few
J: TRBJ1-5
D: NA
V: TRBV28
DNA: TGTGCCAGCAGACCACAAGATGATCAGCCCCAGCATTTT
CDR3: CASRPQDDQPQHF

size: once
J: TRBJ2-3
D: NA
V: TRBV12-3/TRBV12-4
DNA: TGTGCCAGCAGTTTAGTTCGCCCCCCCTATCCAGATACGCAGTATTTT
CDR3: CASSLVRPPYPDTQYF

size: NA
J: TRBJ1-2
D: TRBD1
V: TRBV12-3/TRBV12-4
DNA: TGTGCCAGCATAATGGGGACAGCTACTAACTATGGCTACACCTTC
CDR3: CASIMGTATNYGYTF

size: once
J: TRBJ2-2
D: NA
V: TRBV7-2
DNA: TGTGCCAGCAGCTTAGAGGGGTCTACCTGGGGCGGGGAGCTGTTTTTT
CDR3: CASSLEGSTWGGELFF

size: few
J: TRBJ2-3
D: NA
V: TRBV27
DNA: TGTGCCAGCAACCCGGGACTCTGGTCAGATACGCAGTATTTT
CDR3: CASNPGLWSDTQYF

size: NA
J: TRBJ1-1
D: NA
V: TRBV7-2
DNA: TGTGCCAGCAGCTTATTACCCGTCCTCACTGAAGCTTTCTTT
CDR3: CASSLLPVLTEAFF

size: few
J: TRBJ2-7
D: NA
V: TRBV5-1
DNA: TGCGCCAGCAGCCCGGGAGAATGGCGGAGCTACGAGCAGTACTTC
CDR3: CASSPGEWRSYEQYF

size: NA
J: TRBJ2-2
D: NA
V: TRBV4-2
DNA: TGTGCCAGCAGCCAAGAACCGGGCGGGGAGCTGTTTTTT
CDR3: CASSQEPGGELFF

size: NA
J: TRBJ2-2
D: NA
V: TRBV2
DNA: TGTGCCAGCAGTGAAATAGAAAGGAACACCGGGGAGCTGTTTTTT
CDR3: CASSEIERNTGELFF

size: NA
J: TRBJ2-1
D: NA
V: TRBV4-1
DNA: TGCGCCAGCAGCCAAGATCCCGCGGGGACGGGGCATGAGCAGTTCTTC
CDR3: CASSQDPAGTGHEQFF

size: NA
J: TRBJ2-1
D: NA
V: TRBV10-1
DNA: TGCGCCAGCGCCGAGGCAGGGGACAATGAGCAGTTCTTC
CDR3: CASAEAGDNEQFF

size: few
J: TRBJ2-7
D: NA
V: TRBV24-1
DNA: TGTGCCACCAGTGATGGAGACGAGCAGTACTTC
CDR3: CATSDGDEQYF

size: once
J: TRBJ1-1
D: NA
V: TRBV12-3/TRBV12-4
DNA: TGTGCCAGCGATAGGAGCCCCAGGGAAAATGAAGCTTTCTTT
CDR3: CASDRSPRENEAFF

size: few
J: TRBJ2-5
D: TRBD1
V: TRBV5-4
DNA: TGTGCCAGCAAGACGGACAGGGGCGAAGAGACCCAGTACTTC
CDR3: CASKTDRGEETQYF

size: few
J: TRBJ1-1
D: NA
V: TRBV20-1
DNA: TGCAGTGCTTTCCGGACGGGGAACACTGAAGCTTTCTTT
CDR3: CSAFRTGNTEAFF

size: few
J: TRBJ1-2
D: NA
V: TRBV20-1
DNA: TGCAGTGCTCCACCCCCGGGACGGATAAACTATGGCTACACCTTC
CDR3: CSAPPPGRINYGYTF

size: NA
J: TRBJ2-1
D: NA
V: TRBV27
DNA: TGTGCCAGCAGTCTTAGGACAGCAGGGGTAGACTACAATGAGCAGTTCTTC
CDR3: CASSLRTAGVDYNEQFF

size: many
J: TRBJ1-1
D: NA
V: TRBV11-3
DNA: TGTGCCAGCAGTTACTCACGGAACACTGAAGCTTTCTTT
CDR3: CASSYSRNTEAFF

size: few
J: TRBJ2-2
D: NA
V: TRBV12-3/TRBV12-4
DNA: TGTGCCAGCAAGGAGGGCCCCGGGGAGCTGTTTTTT
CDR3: CASKEGPGELFF

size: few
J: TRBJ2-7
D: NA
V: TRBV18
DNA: TGTGCCAGCTCACCCTTTGGGGGGAGGACCTCCTACGAGCAGTACTTC
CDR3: CASSPFGGRTSYEQYF

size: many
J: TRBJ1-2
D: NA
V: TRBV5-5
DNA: TGTGCCAGCAGCCCGGACCCTGGTACTAACTATGGCTACACCTTC
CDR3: CASSPDPGTNYGYTF

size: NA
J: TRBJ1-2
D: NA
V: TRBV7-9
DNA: TGTGCCAGCAGCTTAGGCCGTAGTGGCTACACCTTC
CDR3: CASSLGRSGYTF

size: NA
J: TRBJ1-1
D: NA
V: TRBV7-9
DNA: TGTGCCAGCAGCCAGAGACACACTGAAGCTTTCTTT
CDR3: CASSQRHTEAFF

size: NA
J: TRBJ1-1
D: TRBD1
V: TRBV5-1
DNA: TGCGCCAGCAGCTGGACAGGGGGTTGGGTTACTGAAGCTTTCTTT
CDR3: CASSWTGGWVTEAFF

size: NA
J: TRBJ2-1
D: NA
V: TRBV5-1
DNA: TGCGCCAGCAGCTTAAGACGGTCGGTCGGGGAGCAGTTCTTC
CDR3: CASSLRRSVGEQFF

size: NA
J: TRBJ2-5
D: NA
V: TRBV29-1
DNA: TGCAGCGCCACCCCGGGGGTTAAAGAGACCCAGTACTTC
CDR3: CSATPGVKETQYF

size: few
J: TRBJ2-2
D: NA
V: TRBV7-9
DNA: TGTGCCAGCATCCCCGGGGGAGCGGAGAACACCGGGGAGCTGTTTTTT
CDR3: CASIPGGAENTGELFF

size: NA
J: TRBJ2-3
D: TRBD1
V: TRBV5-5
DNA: TGTGCCAGCAGCTCGGGACAGGGGGACACAGATACGCAGTATTTT
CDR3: CASSSGQGDTDTQYF

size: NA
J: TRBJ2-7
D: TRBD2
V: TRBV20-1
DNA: TGCAGTGCTAGTAAGTCCCTAGCGGGAGGTGGCGAGCAGTACTTC
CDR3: CSASKSLAGGGEQYF

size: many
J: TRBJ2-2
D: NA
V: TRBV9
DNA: TGTGCCAGCAGTGTAGTTGACAGCTCCACCGGGGAGCTGTTTTTT
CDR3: CASSVVDSSTGELFF